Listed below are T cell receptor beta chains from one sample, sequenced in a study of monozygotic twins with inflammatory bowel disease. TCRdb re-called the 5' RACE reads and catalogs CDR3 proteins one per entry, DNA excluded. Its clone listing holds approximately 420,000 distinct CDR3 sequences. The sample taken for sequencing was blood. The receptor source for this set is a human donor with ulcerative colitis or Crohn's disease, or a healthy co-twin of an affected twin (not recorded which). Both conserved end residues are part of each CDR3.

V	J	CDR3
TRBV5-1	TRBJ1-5	CASSLAPGQGERQPQHF
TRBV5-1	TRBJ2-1	CASSLVLAGVRSSYNEQFF
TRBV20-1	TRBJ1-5	CSARVRVQGNQPQHF
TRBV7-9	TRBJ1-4	CASSLGHQSRGNEKLFF
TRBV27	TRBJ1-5	CASSFNSLVDQPQHF
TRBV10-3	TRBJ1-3	CAIQGKSSGNTIYF
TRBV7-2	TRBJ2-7	CASSALPGHQYEQYF
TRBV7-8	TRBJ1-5	CASSSQIITLGGQPQHF
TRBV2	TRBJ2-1	CASRSAGVVNEQFF
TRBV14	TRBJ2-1	CASTTTSGTNEQFF
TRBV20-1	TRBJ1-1	CSARSGGLNTEAFF
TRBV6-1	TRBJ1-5	CASSIRDRLNQPQHF
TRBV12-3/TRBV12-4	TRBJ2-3	CATQPSGTDTQYF
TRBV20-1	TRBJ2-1	CSASFDSYNEQFF
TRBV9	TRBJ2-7	CASSVRGRGAAYEQYF
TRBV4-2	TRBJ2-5	CASSQDGTGETQYF
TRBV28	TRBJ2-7	CASSLTGPHEQYF
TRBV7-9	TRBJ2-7	CASSKQGNSYEQYF
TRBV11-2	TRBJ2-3	CASSPRLGGETQYF
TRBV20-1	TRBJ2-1	CSGDRARRPDEQFF
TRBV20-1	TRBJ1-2	CSAAGTGGNGYTF
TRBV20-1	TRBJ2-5	CSAYAPGLASETQYF
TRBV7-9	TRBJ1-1	CAYDRGTGQNTEAFF
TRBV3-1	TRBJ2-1	CASSLYLGREQFF
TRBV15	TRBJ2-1	CATSRVRGNEQFF
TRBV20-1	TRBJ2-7	CSARRTWPSYEQYF
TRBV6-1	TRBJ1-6	CASSERQPLNSPLHF
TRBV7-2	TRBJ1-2	CASSLVLSGYTF
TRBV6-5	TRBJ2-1	CASSYGGGNEQFF
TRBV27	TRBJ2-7	CASSLLASRDYEQYF
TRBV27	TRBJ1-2	CASRPTGGWGYGYTF
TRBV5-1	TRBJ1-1	CASSLEGFTEAFF
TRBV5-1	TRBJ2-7	CASSLGNRLEQYF
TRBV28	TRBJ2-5	CASRSSGSRGETQYF
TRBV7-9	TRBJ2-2	CASSSRADSFTGELFF
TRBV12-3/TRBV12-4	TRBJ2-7	CASSPTDRGQKQYF
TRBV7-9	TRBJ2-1	CASRTRSSGMMDEQFF